A selection of T cell receptor beta chains follows, all from one sample in a study of shared clonotypes between healthy human individuals. Only in-frame clones appear in the TCRdb table, and some are missing; sequencing was by immunoSEQ multiplex PCR. The table has more than 550,000 clones, 72% seen once. The sample consisted of memory CD4+ T cells sorted from blood. These receptors all stem from a woman between 25 and 40 years old in good health. Both conserved end residues are part of each CDR3. A D gene is named only where the DNA matches it firmly. Where a row states a size, it is once, few, many or the class of an expanded clone; other rows omit it.

V	J	size	D	CDR3	DNA
TRBV5-1	TRBJ2-1	few	NA	CASSDGSSANYNEQFF	TGCGCCAGCAGCGACGGATCTAGCGCGAATTACAATGAGCAGTTCTTC
TRBV21-1	TRBJ1-1	once	NA	CASSKGGEPEGTEAFF	TGTGCCAGCAGCAAAGGGGGTGAACCGGAGGGGACTGAAGCTTTCTTT
TRBV13	TRBJ2-7	NA	NA	CASSLGLSLSSYEQYF	TGTGCCAGCAGCTTAGGCCTATCACTGAGCTCCTACGAGCAGTACTTC
TRBV19	TRBJ2-7	few	NA	CASSPRRGDLYEQYF	TGTGCCAGTAGTCCCCGCAGGGGTGATCTTTACGAGCAGTACTTC
TRBV28	TRBJ1-3	NA	NA	CASSLYSGRIMTGNTIYF	TGTGCCAGCAGTTTATACTCCGGAAGGATCATGACTGGAAACACCATATATTTT
TRBV5-6	TRBJ2-5	NA	NA	CASSFGPDSLQETQYF	TGTGCCAGCAGCTTCGGCCCTGACAGCCTCCAAGAGACCCAGTACTTC
TRBV13	TRBJ2-7	NA	NA	CASSFKSYEQYF	TGTGCCAGCAGCTTCAAGAGCTACGAGCAGTACTTC
TRBV7-3	TRBJ2-3	NA	TRBD2	CASSLQGGPQYF	TGTGCCAGCAGCTTACAGGGAGGGCCGCAGTATTTT
TRBV2	TRBJ1-1	once	NA	CASSPQRQALRVGEAFF	TGTGCCAGCAGCCCTCAACGACAGGCCCTGAGGGTGGGTGAAGCTTTCTTT
TRBV6-6	TRBJ1-4	NA	NA	CASKSGEDGEKLFF	TGTGCCAGCAAAAGTGGGGAGGACGGTGAAAAACTGTTTTTT
TRBV6-1	TRBJ1-1	NA	NA	CASNQVKYTEAFF	TGTGCCAGCAACCAGGTGAAGTACACTGAAGCTTTCTTT
TRBV6-6	TRBJ2-1	once	NA	CASSPSSYNEQFF	TGTGCCAGCAGTCCCAGCTCCTACAATGAGCAGTTCTTC
TRBV28	TRBJ2-7	NA	TRBD1	CASSLGQVMGYEQYF	TGTGCCAGCAGTTTGGGACAGGTCATGGGGTACGAGCAGTACTTC
TRBV6-5	TRBJ2-2	few	NA	CASSRSFGELFF	TGTGCCAGCAGTAGAAGTTTCGGGGAGCTGTTTTTT
TRBV2	TRBJ1-2	NA	TRBD1	CASSDRGLNYGYTF	TGTGCCAGCAGTGACAGGGGGCTGAACTATGGCTACACCTTC
TRBV10-1	TRBJ2-6	few	NA	CASSKNSGANVLTF	TGCGCCAGCAGCAAAAACTCTGGGGCCAACGTCCTGACTTTC
TRBV5-8	TRBJ1-2	NA	NA	CASSSPGRQNYGYTF	TGTGCCAGCAGCTCCCCGGGACGTCAAAACTATGGCTACACCTTC
TRBV28	TRBJ1-3	NA	NA	CACSTESSGNTIYF	TGTGCCTGCTCCACGGAGAGCTCTGGAAACACCATATATTTT
TRBV30	TRBJ2-7	NA	TRBD2	CAWSNPGLAATYEQYF	TGTGCCTGGAGTAACCCGGGACTAGCGGCTACCTACGAGCAGTACTTC
TRBV27	TRBJ2-1	NA	TRBD2	CASSFEGLAGREQFF	TGTGCCAGCAGTTTTGAGGGACTAGCGGGACGAGAGCAGTTCTTC
TRBV5-1	TRBJ2-2	NA	TRBD2	CASSSGTTRGTGELFF	TGCGCCAGCAGCTCCGGGACTACGCGGGGGACCGGGGAGCTGTTTTTT
TRBV5-1	TRBJ1-3	few	TRBD1	CATPRRQGMRSGNTIYF	TGCGCCACCCCCAGAAGACAGGGGATGAGATCTGGAAACACCATATATTTT
TRBV28	TRBJ1-3	NA	NA	CASSLVKSSGNTIYF	TGTGCCAGCAGTTTGGTAAAGAGCTCTGGAAACACCATATATTTT
TRBV5-1	TRBJ1-2	NA	NA	CASSALGLGYTF	TGCGCCTCAAGTGCCCTAGGTTTGGGCTACACCTTC
TRBV30	TRBJ1-3	NA	NA	CAWRSAGYSGNTIYF	TGTGCCTGGAGGTCGGCAGGCTACTCTGGAAACACCATATATTTT
TRBV5-1	TRBJ1-1	NA	TRBD1	CASSFNRGREAFF	TGCGCCAGCAGCTTCAACAGGGGGCGTGAAGCTTTCTTT
TRBV28	TRBJ2-7	NA	NA	CASTTATYEQYF	TGTGCCAGCACTACAGCCACCTACGAGCAGTACTTC
TRBV28	TRBJ2-7	NA	TRBD2	CASGETSGYPYEQYF	TGTGCCAGCGGGGAGACTAGCGGCTACCCCTACGAGCAGTACTTC
TRBV27	TRBJ1-4	NA	NA	CASSFVGIGEKLFF	TGTGCCAGCAGTTTTGTGGGAATTGGTGAAAAACTGTTTTTT
TRBV19	TRBJ2-4	NA	NA	CASSAQPVAKNIQYF	TGTGCCAGTAGTGCGCAACCTGTAGCCAAAAACATTCAGTACTTC
TRBV11-3	TRBJ2-7	few	TRBD1	CASSWGQGVNRDYEQYF	TGTGCCAGCAGCTGGGGACAGGGAGTAAATCGGGACTACGAGCAGTACTTC
TRBV2	TRBJ2-2	NA	NA	CASRMNTGELFF	TGTGCCAGCAGGATGAACACCGGGGAGCTGTTTTTT
TRBV4-1	TRBJ1-5	NA	NA	CASSLAGGNQPQHF	TGCGCCAGCAGCCTCGCGGGGGGAAATCAGCCCCAGCATTTT
TRBV19	TRBJ1-3	NA	NA	CASSRPGSGNTIYF	TGTGCCAGTAGCAGACCGGGATCCGGAAACACCATATATTTT
TRBV10-3	TRBJ1-5	NA	NA	CAISPGEVPQPQHF	TGTGCCATCAGCCCGGGGGAGGTCCCTCAGCCCCAGCATTTT
TRBV28	TRBJ1-2	NA	NA	CASSLGTGIYGYTF	TGTGCCAGCAGTTTGGGGACGGGCATTTATGGCTACACCTTC